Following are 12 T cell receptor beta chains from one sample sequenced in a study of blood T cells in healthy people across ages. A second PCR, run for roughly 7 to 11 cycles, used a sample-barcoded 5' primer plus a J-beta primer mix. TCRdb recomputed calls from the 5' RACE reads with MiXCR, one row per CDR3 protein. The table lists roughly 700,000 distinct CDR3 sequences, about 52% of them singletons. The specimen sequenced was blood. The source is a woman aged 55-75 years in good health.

DNA for the CDR3: TGTGCCAGCAGCCCGGGGGGAGGGACCTCCTACAATGAGCAGTTCTTC. This gives the protein CASSPGGGTSYNEQFF. This chain links TRBV4-2 with TRBJ2-1, with 7 bases identical to TRBD2. J lost 0 bases, V lost 4 bases, and 6 bases had no gene match. The germline gives CDR1 LGHNA, CDR2 YNFKEQ. The CDR3 has 16 amino acids.

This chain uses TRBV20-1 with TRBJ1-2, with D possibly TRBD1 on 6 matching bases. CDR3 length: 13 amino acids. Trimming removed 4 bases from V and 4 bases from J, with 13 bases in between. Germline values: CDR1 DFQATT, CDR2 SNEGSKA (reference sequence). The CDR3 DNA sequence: TGCAGTGCTACAGGGGCTGGAGCCTATGGCTACACCTTC. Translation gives CSATGAGAYGYTF.

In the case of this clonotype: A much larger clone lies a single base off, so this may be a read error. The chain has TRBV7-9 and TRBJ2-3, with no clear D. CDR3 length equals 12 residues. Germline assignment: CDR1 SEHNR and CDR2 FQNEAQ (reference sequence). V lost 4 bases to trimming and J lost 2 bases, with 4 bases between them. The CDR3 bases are TGTGCCAGCAGCTCAGCCACAGATACGCAGTATTTT. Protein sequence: CASSSATDTQYF.

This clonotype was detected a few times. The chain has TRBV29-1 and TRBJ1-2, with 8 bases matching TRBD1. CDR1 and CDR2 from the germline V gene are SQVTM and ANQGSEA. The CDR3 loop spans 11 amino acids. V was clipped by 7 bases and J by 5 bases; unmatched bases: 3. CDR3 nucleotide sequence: TGCAGCGCCACAGGGGGATATGGCTACACCTTC. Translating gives CSATGGYGYTF. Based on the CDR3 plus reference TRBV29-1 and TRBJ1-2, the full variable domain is SAVISQKPSRDICQRGTSLTIQCQVDSQVTMMFWYRQQPGQSLTLIATANQGSEATYESGFVIDKFPISRPNLTFSTLTVSNMSPEDSSIYLCSATGGYGYTFGSGTRLTVV.

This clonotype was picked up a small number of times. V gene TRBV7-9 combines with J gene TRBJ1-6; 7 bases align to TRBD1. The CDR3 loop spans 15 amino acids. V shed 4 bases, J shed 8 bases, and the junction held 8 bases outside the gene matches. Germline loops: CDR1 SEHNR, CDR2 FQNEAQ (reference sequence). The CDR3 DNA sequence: TGTGCCAGCAGCTCAGCAAGACAGGGTTATTCACCCCTCCACTTT. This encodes CASSSARQGYSPLHF. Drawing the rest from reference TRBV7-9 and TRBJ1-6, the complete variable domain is DTGVSQNPRHKITKRGQNVTFRCDPISEHNRLYWYRQTLGQGPEFLTYFQNEAQLEKSRLLSDRFSAERPKGSFSTLEIQRTEQGDSAMYLCASSSARQGYSPLHFGNGTRLTVT.

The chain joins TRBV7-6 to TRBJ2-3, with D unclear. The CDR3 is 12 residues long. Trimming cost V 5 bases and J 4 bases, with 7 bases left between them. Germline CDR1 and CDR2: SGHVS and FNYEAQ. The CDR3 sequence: CASSTRADTQYF. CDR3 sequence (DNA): TGTGCCAGCAGCACTCGTGCAGATACGCAGTATTTT.

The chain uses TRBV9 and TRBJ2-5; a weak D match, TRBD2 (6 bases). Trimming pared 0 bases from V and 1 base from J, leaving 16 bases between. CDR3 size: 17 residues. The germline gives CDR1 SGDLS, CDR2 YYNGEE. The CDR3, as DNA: TGTGCCAGCAGCGTAGGAACTGCGGCGGGACCCCAAGAGACCCAGTACTTC. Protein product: CASSVGTAAGPQETQYF.

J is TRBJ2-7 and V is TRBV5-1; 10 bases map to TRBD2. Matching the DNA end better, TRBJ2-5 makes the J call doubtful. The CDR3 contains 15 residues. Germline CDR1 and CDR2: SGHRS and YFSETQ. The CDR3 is CASSLSSGRVETQYF. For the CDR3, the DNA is TGCGCCAGCAGCTTGTCGAGCGGGAGGGTGGAGACCCAGTACTTC.

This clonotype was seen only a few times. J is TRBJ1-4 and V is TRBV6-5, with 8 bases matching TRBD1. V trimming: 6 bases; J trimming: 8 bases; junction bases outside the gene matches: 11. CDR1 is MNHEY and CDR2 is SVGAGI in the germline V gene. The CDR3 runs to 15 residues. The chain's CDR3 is CASRRLDRAEEKLFF. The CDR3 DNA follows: TGTGCCAGCAGACGTCTGGACAGGGCGGAAGAAAAACTGTTTTTT.

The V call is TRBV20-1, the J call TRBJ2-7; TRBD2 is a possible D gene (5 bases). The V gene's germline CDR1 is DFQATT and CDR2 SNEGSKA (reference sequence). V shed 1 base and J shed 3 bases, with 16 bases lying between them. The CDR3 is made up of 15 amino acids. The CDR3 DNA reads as TGCAGTGCTAGAGTCCGGGGAAGACAAAACTACGAGCAGTACTTC. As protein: CSARVRGRQNYEQYF.

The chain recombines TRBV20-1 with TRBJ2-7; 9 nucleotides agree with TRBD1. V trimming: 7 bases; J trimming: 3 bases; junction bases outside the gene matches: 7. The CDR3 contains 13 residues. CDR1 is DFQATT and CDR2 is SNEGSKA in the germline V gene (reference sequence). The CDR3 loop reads CSGDAGQGYEQYF. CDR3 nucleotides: TGCAGTGGGGATGCGGGACAGGGCTACGAGCAGTACTTC.

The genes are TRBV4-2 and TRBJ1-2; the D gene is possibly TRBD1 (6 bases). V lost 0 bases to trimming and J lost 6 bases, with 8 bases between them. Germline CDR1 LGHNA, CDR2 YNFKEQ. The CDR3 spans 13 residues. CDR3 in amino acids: CASSQDRTDGYTF. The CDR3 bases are TGTGCCAGCAGCCAAGATCGGACAGATGGCTACACCTTC.